This TCR beta chain was identified in a study of CD8+ T cells in alopecia areata. Background on the study: Administration of oral tofacitinib to treated patients was at 5 to 10 mg twice daily. The protocol delivered tofacitinib for 6 to 18 months, then withdrew it for 6 months.

Lesional scalp tissue (obtained by punch biopsy) and peripheral blood were collected from alopecia areata patients. The germline V and J ends were trimmed by 3 bases and 6 bases, with 17 bases remaining between them. Germline lookup yields CDR1 MGHRA and CDR2 YSYEKL. The CDR3 runs 16 residues. A note on this clone: Its antigen remains unidentified.

Once RNA had been extracted, it was reverse transcribed into cDNA to act as the sequencing template. Profiling relied on immunoSEQ multiplex PCR, and the TCRdb table lists in-frame clones only, not all of them. The top ten hold about a sixth of the sample, which has approximately 6,700 clones, 64% seen once. Study-wide results and limits: Possibly because of HLA-related factors, TCR sharing was less clear across patients than in mice. Across lesional scalp, and particularly alopecia totalis/universalis, clonality surpassed that of normal scalp.

The sample in question was skin, obtained at week 0. The chain uses TRBV4-1 and TRBJ1-4; D is possibly TRBD1 (6 bases). This sequence was found in a human donor with alopecia areata. The CDR3 spells CASSHFVRGWYEKLFF. CDR3 bases: TGCGCCAGCAGCCATTTCGTCAGGGGATGGTATGAAAAACTGTTTTTT.